This T cell receptor (beta chain) was recorded in a study of CD8 T cells in Susac syndrome. On the study more broadly: When blood was drawn, patients with Susac syndrome were on intravenous immunoglobulin alone, on corticosteroids, or therapy-naive.

RNA was extracted with the RNeasy kit, and a quantity of roughly 0.5 to 1 ug was reverse transcribed using random hexamers. TCRdb re-analysed the immunoSEQ multiplex PCR reads in MiXCR, keeping a single row per CDR3 protein. The sample yields 200,000 to 300,000 distinct CDR3 sequences, less than 96% seen once. The V and J ends lost 5 bases and 6 bases respectively, with 14 bases between them. From germline, CDR1 is SGHNT and CDR2 YENEEA. The CDR3 runs to 13 residues. This clonotype originated in a human donor with Susac syndrome. Sequencing was performed on CD4+ T cells from PBMCs. The chain links TRBV11-3 to TRBJ2-7; D remains ambiguous. CDR3 coding DNA: TGTGCCAGCAGCCTAGTAGGGCAAGGCGAGCAGTACTTC. This translates into CASSLVGQGEQYF.